This T cell receptor (beta chain) comes out of a study of shared clonotypes between healthy human individuals. A single count supports this clone. Its antigen is currently unknown. Profiling relied on immunoSEQ multiplex PCR, and the TCRdb table lists in-frame clones only, not all of them. The sample gives about 560,000 clones, 70% to 80% of which show up once; approximately 12% is in the top ten. The germline gives CDR1 MNHNY, CDR2 SVGAGI (reference sequence). This CDR3 has 12 amino acids. V was clipped by 5 bases and J by 6 bases, with 10 bases between them. Study-level results: Sampling covered nothing but blood. Tissue TCR repertoires likely differ from those found in blood.

The receptor comes from a middle-aged woman in good health. Some clones in this sample may be carry-over from other donors' samples. The sample comprised PBMCs. The V call is TRBV6-6, the J call TRBJ1-2; D possibly corresponds to TRBD1 (6 bases). CDR3 in DNA: TGTGCCAGCAGTGCCTACAGGGATGGCTACACCTTC. This encodes CASSAYRDGYTF.